This T cell receptor beta chain was sequenced for a study of molecular identifiers for immune sequencing clone quantification. CDR1 and CDR2 (germline): LGHNA, YNFKEQ. V lost 1 base to trimming and J lost 5 bases, with 14 bases between them. The CDR3 is 15 residues long. Sorting was used to obtain naive CD8 T cells (CD8+CD4-CCR7+CD45RA+). Via MiXCR, TCRdb re-called the PCR reads, giving one row per CDR3 protein. The sample carries over 35,000 distinct CDR3 sequences, 20% to 25% recorded once. This clonotype has ten or more counts. This sequence was found in a human donor in good health. Some libraries in this study had Jurkat cell RNA spiked in. The chain couples TRBV4-2 to TRBJ1-2; D is possibly TRBD1 (6 bases). Sequencing input: naive CD8+ T cells from blood, with Jurkat cell RNA spiked in. Indicated subset: FACS-sorted CD8+CD4-CCR7+CD45RA+ naive T cells. The DNA for the CDR3 is TGTGCCAGCAGCCAAGTCCCGGGGGCAGAATATGGCTACACCTTC. Protein product: CASSQVPGAEYGYTF.